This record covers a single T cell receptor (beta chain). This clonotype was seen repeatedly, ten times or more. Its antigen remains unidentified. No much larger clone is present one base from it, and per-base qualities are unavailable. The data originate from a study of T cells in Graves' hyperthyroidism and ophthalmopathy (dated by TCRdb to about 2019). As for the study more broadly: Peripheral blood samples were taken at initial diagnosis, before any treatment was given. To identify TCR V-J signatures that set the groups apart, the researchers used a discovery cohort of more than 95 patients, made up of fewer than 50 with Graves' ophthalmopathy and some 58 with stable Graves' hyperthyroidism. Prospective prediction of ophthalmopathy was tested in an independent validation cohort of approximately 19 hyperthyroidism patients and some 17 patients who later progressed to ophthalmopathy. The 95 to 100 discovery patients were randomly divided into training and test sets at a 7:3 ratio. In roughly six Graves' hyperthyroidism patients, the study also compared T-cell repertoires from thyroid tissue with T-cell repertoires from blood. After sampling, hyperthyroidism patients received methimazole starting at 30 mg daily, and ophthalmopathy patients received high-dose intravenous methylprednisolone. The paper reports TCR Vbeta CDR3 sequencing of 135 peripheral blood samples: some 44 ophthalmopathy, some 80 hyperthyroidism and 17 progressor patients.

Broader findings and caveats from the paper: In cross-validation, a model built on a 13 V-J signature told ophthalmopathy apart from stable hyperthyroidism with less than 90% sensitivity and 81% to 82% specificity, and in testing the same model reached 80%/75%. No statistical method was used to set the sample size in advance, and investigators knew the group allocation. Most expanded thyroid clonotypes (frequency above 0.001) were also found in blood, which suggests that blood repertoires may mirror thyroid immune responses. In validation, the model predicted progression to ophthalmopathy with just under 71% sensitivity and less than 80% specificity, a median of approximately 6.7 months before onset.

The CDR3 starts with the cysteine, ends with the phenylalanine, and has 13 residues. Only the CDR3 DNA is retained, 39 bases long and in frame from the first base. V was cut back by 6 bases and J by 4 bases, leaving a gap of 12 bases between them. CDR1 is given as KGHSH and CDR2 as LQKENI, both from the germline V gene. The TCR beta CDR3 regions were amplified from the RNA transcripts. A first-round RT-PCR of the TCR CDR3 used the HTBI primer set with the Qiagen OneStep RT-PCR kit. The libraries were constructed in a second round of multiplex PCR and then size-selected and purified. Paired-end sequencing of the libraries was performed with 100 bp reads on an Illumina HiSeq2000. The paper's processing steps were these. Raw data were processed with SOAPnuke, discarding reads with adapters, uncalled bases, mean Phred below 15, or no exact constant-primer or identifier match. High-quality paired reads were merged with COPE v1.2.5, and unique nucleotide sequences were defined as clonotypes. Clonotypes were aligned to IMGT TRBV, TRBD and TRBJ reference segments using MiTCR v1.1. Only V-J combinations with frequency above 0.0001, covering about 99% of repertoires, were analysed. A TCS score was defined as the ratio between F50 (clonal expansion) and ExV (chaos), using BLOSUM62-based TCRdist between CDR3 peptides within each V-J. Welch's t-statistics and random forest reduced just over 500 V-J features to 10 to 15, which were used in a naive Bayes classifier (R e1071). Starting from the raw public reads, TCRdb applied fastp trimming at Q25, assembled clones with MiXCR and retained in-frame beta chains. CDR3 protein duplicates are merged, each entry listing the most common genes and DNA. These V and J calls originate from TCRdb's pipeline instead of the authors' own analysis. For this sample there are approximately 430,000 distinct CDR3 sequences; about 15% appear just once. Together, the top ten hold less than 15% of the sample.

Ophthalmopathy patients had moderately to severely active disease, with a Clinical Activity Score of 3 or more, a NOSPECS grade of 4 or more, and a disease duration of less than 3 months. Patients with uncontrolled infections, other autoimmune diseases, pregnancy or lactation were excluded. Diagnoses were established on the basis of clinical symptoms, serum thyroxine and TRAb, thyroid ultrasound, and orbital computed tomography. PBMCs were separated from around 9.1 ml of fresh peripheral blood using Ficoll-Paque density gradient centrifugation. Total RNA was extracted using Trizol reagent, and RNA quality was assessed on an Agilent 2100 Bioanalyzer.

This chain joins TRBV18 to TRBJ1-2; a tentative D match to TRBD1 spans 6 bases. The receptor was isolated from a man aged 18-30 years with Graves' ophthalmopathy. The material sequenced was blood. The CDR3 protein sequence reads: CASSEDRGYGYTF. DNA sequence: TGTGCCAGCTCCGAGGACAGAGGCTATGGCTACACCTTC.